This note documents a single T cell receptor beta chain sequence. The antigen remains unidentified. This specimen comes from a study of shared clonotypes between healthy human individuals. Overall study results and limits: Compared with memory subsets, naive subsets generally had larger estimated richness.

Trimming pared 0 bases from V and 4 bases from J, leaving 12 bases between. This CDR3 has 15 residues. Germline V lookup: CDR1 MGHRA, CDR2 YSYEKL. Here immunoSEQ multiplex PCR was the method, and the copy in TCRdb shows in-frame clones only, minus some. The sample has about 2,500,000 clones; 90% to 95% are singletons. The chain carries TRBV4-1 and TRBJ1-2; unclear D gene. Material for sequencing was naive CD4+ T cells sorted from blood. The subset here: CD45RA+ positively selected. The clonotype originates from a man between 18 and 29 years old in good health. CDR3 in DNA: TGCGCCAGCAGCCAAGAACGCGCGGCCATCTATGGCTACACCTTC. Protein: CASSQERAAIYGYTF.